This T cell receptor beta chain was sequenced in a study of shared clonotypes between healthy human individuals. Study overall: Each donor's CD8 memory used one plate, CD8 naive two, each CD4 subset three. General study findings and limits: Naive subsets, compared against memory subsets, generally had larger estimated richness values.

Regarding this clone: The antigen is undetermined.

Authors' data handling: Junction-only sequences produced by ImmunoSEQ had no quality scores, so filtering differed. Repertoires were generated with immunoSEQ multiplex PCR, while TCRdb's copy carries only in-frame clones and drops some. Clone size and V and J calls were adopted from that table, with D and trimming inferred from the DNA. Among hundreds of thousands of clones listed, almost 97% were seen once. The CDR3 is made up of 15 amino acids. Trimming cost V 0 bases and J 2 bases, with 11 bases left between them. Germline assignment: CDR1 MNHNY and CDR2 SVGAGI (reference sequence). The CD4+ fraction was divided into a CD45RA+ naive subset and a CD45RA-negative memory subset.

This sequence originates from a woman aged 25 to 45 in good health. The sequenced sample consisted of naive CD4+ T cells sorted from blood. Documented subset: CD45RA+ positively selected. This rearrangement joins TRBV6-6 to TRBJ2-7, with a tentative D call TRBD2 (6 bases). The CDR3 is CASSYSGDLTYEQYF. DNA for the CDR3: TGTGCCAGCAGTTACTCAGGGGACTTAACCTACGAGCAGTACTTC.